Listed below are T cell receptor beta chains from one sample, sequenced in a study of T cell changes during pregnancy in multiple sclerosis. Assay: immunoSEQ multiplex PCR; the TCRdb copy retains only in-frame clones and omits some. The sample has tens of thousands of clones; 92% are singletons. The material was CD4+ T cells from peripheral blood mononuclear cells, obtained after pregnancy. The receptor source for this set is a female donor in good health, enrolled as a control in a pregnancy study. Both conserved end residues are part of each CDR3. A D gene is named only where the DNA matches it firmly. Clone size is not always given. Where it is, it says once, few, many or a class for expanded clones.

V: TRBV4-2
J: TRBJ1-1
size: .
D: TRBD1
DNA: TGTGCCAGCAGCCAGACAGGGTTTCTAGCTTTCTTT
CDR3: CASSQTGFLAFF

V: TRBV27
J: TRBJ2-7
size: .
D: TRBD2
DNA: TGTGCCAGCAGGGCGGGAGGTGGAATGCAGTACTTC
CDR3: CASRAGGGMQYF

V: TRBV14
J: TRBJ1-1
size: .
D: .
DNA: TGTGCCAGCAGCCCTAAAAGGGGGGGGGCCGGCCGCACTGAAGCTTTCTTT
CDR3: CASSPKRGGAGRTEAFF

V: TRBV7-7
J: TRBJ1-1
size: .
D: .
DNA: TGTGCTAGCAGCTATAGACTTGGCACTGAAGCTTTCTTT
CDR3: CASSYRLGTEAFF

V: TRBV7-2
J: TRBJ2-7
size: .
D: .
DNA: TGTGCCAGCACTCTAGGGACACGAACCTACGAGCAGTACTTC
CDR3: CASTLGTRTYEQYF

V: TRBV18
J: TRBJ1-1
size: .
D: TRBD1
DNA: TGTGCCAGCTCACCAGCGACAGGGGGGACTGAAGCTTTCTTT
CDR3: CASSPATGGTEAFF

V: TRBV18
J: TRBJ1-2
size: .
D: TRBD1
DNA: TGTGCCAGCTCCCTCGGGACAGCAAATTATGGCTACACCTTC
CDR3: CASSLGTANYGYTF

V: TRBV7-3
J: TRBJ2-2
size: .
D: .
DNA: TGTGCCAGCAGCTTAGCGTCAGGGACCGGGGAGCTGTTTTTT
CDR3: CASSLASGTGELFF

V: TRBV7-3
J: TRBJ2-7
size: .
D: TRBD2
DNA: TGTGCCAGCAGCTTGGGGAGGGTCTACGAGCAGTACTTC
CDR3: CASSLGRVYEQYF

V: TRBV6-1
J: TRBJ2-6
size: .
D: .
DNA: TGTGCCAGCAGGGAGGCTGGGGCCAACGTCCTGACTTTC
CDR3: CASREAGANVLTF

V: TRBV9
J: TRBJ2-2
size: .
D: .
DNA: TGTGCCAGCAGCGTAACCGGGACATCTCCCGGGGAGCTGTTTTTT
CDR3: CASSVTGTSPGELFF

V: TRBV5-1
J: TRBJ2-1
size: once
D: TRBD2
DNA: TGCGCCAGCAGCTTGTGGGGCTTTGGGAGCGGGGGGTCCTACAATGAGCAGTTCTTC
CDR3: CASSLWGFGSGGSYNEQFF

V: TRBV15
J: TRBJ1-6
size: .
D: .
DNA: TGTGCCACCAGCAGAGAACGGCAGGGAAATTCACCCCTCCACTTT
CDR3: CATSRERQGNSPLHF

V: TRBV5-4
J: TRBJ2-5
size: .
D: TRBD1
DNA: TGTGCCAGCAGCTTGAGGGGGCGGGAAGAGACCCAGTACTTC
CDR3: CASSLRGREETQYF

V: TRBV30
J: TRBJ1-3
size: .
D: .
DNA: TGTGCCTGGAGTATCCCGGGCTCTGGAAACACCATATATTTT
CDR3: CAWSIPGSGNTIYF

V: TRBV19
J: TRBJ2-4
size: .
D: TRBD1
DNA: TGTGCCAGTAGTGCACCTAGGGGGCCAAGGGACATTCAGTACTTC
CDR3: CASSAPRGPRDIQYF

V: TRBV6-5
J: TRBJ2-3
size: .
D: TRBD1
DNA: TGTGCCAGCAGTTCGACAGGGATTGGGGGGCAGTATTTT
CDR3: CASSSTGIGGQYF

V: TRBV5-4
J: TRBJ1-2
size: .
D: .
DNA: TGTGCCAGCAGCATGAGGGTGGGTGATAACTATGGCTACACCTTC
CDR3: CASSMRVGDNYGYTF

V: TRBV9
J: TRBJ2-1
size: .
D: .
DNA: TGTGCCAGCAGCTCAAGGGGGGGGCGGGAGAATGAGCAGTTCTTC
CDR3: CASSSRGGRENEQFF

V: TRBV7-2
J: TRBJ2-5
size: .
D: .
DNA: TGTGCCAGCAGCTTTGGCGGGGCCGGGGAGACCCAGTACTTC
CDR3: CASSFGGAGETQYF